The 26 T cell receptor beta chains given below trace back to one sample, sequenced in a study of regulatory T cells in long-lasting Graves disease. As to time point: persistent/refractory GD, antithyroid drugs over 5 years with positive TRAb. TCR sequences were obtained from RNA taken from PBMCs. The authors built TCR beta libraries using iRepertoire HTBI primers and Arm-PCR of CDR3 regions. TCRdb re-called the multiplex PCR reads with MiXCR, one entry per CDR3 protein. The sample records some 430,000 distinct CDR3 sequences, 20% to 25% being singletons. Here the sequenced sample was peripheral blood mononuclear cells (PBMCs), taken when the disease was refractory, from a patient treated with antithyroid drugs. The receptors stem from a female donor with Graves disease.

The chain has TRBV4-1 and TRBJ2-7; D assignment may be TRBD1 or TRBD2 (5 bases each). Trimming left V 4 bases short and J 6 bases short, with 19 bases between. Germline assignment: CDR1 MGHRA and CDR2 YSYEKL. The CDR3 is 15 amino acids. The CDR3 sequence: CASSLGTGGGREQYF. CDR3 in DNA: TGCGCCAGCAGCCTAGGGACCGGAGGCGGCCGCGAGCAGTACTTC.

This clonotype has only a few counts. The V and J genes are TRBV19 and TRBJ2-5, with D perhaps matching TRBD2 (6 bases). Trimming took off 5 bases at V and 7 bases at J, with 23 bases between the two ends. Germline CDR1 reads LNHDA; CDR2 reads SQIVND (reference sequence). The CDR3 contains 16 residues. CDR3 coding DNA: TGTGCCAGTAGTTCCGACCGGGACTCCCTGGGGGTGACCCAGTACTTC. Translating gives CASSSDRDSLGVTQYF. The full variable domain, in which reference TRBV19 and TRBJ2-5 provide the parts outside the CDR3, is DGGITQSPKYLFRKEGQNVTLSCEQNLNHDAMYWYRQDPGQGLRLIYYSQIVNDFQKGDIAEGYSVSREKKESFPLTVTSAQKNPTAFYLCASSSDRDSLGVTQYFGPGTRLLVL.

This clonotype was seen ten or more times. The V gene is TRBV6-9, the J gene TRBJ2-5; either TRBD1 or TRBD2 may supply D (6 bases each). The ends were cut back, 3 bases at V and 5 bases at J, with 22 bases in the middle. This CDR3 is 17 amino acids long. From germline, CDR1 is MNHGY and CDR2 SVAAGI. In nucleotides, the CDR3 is TGTGCCAGCAGTTACAGTCCGGGGGCGAGAGTGGACGAGACCCAGTACTTC. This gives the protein CASSYSPGARVDETQYF.

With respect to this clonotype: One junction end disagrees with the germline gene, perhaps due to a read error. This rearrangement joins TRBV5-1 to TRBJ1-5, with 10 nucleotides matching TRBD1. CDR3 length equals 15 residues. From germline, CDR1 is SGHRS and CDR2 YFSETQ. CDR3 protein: CASRLGTGEYQPQHF. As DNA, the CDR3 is TGCGCCAGCAGATTGGGGACAGGGGAGTATCAGCCCCAGCATTTT.

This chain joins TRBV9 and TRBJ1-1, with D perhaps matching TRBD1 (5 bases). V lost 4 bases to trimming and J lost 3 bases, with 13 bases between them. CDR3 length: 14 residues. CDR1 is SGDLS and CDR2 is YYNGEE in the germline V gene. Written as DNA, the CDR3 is TGTGCCAGCAGCCCCCACCGGGACTACACTGAAGCTTTCTTT. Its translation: CASSPHRDYTEAFF.

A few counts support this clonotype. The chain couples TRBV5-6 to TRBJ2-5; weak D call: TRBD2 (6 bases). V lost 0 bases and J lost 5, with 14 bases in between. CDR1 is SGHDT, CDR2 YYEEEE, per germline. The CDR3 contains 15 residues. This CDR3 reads CASSLESVAGETQYF. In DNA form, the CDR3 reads TGTGCCAGCAGCTTGGAGTCAGTCGCGGGGGAGACCCAGTACTTC.

This CDR3 is CASSYRDREWGTQYF. CDR3 nucleotides: TGTGCCAGCAGTTACCGGGACAGAGAATGGGGGACCCAGTACTTC. This rearrangement joins TRBV6-2 or TRBV6-3 to TRBJ2-5; TRBD1 matches 7 bases. This CDR3 has 15 residues. CDR1 is MNHEY and CDR2 is SVGEGT in the germline V gene. The ends lost 2 bases at V and 7 bases at J; junction bases unmatched: 10.

CDR3 amino acids: CSARELEEETQYF. The CDR3 coding sequence is TGCAGTGCTAGGGAGCTAGAAGAAGAGACCCAGTACTTC. V gene TRBV20-1 combines with J gene TRBJ2-5; D not resolved. CDR3 length equals 13 residues. In germline, CDR1 is DFQATT, CDR2 SNEGSKA (reference sequence). V was clipped by 3 bases and J by 3 bases, with 11 bases between them.

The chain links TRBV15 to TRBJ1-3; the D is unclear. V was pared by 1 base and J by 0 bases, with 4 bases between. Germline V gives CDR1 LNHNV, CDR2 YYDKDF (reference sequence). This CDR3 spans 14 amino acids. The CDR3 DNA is TGTGCCACCAGCAGAGCCTACTCTGGAAACACCATATATTTT. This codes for CATSRAYSGNTIYF.

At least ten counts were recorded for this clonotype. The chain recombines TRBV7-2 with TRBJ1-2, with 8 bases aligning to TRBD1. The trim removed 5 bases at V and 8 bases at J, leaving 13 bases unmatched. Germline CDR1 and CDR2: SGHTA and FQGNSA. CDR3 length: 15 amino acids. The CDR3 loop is CASSLRAQGARGYTF. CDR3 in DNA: TGTGCCAGCAGCCTCAGGGCCCAGGGGGCAAGAGGCTACACCTTC.

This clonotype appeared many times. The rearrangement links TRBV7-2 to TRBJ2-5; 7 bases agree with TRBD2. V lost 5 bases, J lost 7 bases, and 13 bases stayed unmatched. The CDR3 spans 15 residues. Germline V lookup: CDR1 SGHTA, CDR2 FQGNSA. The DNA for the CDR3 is TGTGCCAGCAGCCCAAGCGGGGTTGGGGTTGGGACCCAGTACTTC. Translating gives CASSPSGVGVGTQYF. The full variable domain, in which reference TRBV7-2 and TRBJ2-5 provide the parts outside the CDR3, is GAGVSQSPSNKVTEKGKDVELRCDPISGHTALYWYRQSLGQGLEFLIYFQGNSAPDKSGLPSDRFSAERTGGSVSTLTIQRTQQEDSAVYLCASSPSGVGVGTQYFGPGTRLLVL.

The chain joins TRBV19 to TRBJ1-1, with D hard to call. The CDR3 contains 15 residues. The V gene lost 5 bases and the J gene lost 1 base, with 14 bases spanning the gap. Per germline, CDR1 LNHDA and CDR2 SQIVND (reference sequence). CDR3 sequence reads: CASSFPPGGNTEAFF. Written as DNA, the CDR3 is TGTGCCAGTAGTTTCCCCCCAGGAGGGAACACTGAAGCTTTCTTT.

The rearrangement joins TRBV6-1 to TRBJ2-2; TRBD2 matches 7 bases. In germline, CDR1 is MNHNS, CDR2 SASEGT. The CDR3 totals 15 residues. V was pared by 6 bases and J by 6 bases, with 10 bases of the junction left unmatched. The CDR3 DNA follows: TGTGCCAGCAGGATCCCCGCGGGGGTAGCCGGGGAGCTGTTTTTT. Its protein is CASRIPAGVAGELFF.

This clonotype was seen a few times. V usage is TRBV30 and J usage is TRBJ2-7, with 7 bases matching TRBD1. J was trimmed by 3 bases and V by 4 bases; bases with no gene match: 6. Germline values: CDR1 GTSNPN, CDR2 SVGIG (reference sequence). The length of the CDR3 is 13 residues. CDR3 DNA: TGTGCCTGGACGGGACAGTTGGGCTACGAGCAGTACTTC. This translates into CAWTGQLGYEQYF.

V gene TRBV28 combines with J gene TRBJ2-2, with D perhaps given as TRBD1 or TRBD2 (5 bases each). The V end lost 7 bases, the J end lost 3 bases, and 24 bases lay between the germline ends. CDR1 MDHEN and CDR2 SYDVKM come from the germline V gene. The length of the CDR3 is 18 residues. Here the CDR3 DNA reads TGTGCCAGCACCCAATCCCCGGGACGCGAGACTCACACCGGGGAGCTGTTTTTT. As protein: CASTQSPGRETHTGELFF.

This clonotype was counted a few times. This CDR3 is CASSFVSRSGANVLTF. The DNA for the CDR3 is TGTGCCAGCAGTTTCGTATCTAGATCTGGGGCCAACGTCCTGACTTTC. The J gene is TRBJ2-6, the V gene TRBV27, with unresolved D. The germline gives CDR1 MNHEY, CDR2 SMNVEV (reference sequence). V was pared by 3 bases and J by 1 base, with 10 bases between. CDR3 size: 16 residues.

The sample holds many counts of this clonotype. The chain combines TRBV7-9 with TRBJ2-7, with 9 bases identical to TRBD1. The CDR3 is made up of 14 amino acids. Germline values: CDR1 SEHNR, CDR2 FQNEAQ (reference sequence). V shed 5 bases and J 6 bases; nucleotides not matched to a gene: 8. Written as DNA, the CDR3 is TGTGCCAGCAGCACAGGGACAGGGTACTCCGAGCAGTACTTC. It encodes CASSTGTGYSEQYF.

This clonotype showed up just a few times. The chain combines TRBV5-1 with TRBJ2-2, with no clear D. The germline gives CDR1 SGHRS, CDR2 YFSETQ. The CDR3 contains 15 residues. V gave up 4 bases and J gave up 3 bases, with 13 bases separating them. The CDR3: CASSPDARDTGELFF. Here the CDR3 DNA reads TGCGCCAGCAGCCCGGACGCTAGGGACACCGGGGAGCTGTTTTTT.

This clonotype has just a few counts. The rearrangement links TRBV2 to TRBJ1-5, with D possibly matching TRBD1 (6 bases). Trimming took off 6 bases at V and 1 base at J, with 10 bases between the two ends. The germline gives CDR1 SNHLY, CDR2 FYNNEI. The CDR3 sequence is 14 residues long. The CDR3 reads CASSETGSNQPQHF. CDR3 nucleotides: TGTGCCAGCAGCGAAACAGGGAGCAATCAGCCCCAGCATTTT.

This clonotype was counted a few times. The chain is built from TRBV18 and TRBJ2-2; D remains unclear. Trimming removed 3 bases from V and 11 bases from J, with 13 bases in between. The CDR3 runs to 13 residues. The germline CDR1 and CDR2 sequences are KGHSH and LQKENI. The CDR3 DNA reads TGTGCCAGCTCACCGGAACGACTGGGAGAGCTGTTTTTT. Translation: CASSPERLGELFF.

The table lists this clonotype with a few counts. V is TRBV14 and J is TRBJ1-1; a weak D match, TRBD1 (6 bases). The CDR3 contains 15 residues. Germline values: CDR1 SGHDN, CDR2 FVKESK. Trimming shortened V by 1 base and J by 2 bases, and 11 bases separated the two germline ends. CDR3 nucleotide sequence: TGTGCCAGCAGCCAAGTAGTAGGGGGTAACACTGAAGCTTTCTTT. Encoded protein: CASSQVVGGNTEAFF.

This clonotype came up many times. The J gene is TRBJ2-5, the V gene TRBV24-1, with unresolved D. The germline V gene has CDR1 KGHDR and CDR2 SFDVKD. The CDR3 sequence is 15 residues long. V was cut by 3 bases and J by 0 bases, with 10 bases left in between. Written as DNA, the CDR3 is TGTGCCACCAGTGATACGGACCGTGACCAAGAGACCCAGTACTTC. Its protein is CATSDTDRDQETQYF.

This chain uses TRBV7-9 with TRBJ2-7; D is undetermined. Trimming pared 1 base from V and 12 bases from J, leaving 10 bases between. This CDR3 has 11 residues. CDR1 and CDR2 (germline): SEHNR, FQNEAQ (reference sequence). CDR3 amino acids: CASSLVSDRYF. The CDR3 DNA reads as TGTGCCAGCAGCTTAGTGTCAGATCGGTACTTC.

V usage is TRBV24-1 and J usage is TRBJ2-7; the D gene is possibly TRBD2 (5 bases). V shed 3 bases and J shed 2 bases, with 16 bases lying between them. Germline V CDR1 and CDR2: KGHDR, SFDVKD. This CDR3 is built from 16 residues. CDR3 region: CATSDPRERAAYEQYF. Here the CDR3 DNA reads TGTGCCACCAGTGATCCCCGGGAAAGGGCGGCCTACGAGCAGTACTTC.

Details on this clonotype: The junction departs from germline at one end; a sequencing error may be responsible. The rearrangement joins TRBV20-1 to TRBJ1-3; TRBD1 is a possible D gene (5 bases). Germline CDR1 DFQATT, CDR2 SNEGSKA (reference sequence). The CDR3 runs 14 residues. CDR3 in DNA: TGCAGTGCTATCCGGGACCCCTCTAGAAACACCATATATTTT. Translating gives CSAIRDPSRNTIYF.

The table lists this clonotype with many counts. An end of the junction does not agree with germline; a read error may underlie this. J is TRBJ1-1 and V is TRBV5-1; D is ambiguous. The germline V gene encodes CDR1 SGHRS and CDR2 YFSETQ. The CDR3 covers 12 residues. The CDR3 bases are TGTGCCAGCAGTTCGGTGAACACTGAAGCTTTCTTT. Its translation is CASSSVNTEAFF.